The clone carrying this T cell receptor (beta chain) was found a few times. Its specificity is not known. A read error may produce the germline difference seen at one junction end. The data belong to a study of CD8 T cells in ankylosing spondylitis. Overall study findings and caveats: It appeared that ankylosing spondylitis blood was characterized by a TCR beta motif of several highly homologous variants.

Molecular-barcoded quantitative 5'-RACE produced these TCR beta libraries. A single record per CDR3 protein comes from TCRdb applying MiXCR to the 5' RACE reads. The sample contains a few hundred thousand distinct CDR3 sequences, around 20% of which appear only once. In germline, CDR1 is SSHAT, CDR2 FNYEAQ (reference sequence). The CDR3 covers 13 residues. Source material: blood, either unsorted or a sorted T cell fraction (not recorded which). The V and J genes are TRBV7-7 and TRBJ2-3, with TRBD2 matching 7 bases. The receptor was isolated from a male donor with ankylosing spondylitis. The CDR3 DNA is TGTGCTAGCAGCCCGGACGGGAGGGATACGCAGTATTTT. Translating it yields CASSPDGRDTQYF.